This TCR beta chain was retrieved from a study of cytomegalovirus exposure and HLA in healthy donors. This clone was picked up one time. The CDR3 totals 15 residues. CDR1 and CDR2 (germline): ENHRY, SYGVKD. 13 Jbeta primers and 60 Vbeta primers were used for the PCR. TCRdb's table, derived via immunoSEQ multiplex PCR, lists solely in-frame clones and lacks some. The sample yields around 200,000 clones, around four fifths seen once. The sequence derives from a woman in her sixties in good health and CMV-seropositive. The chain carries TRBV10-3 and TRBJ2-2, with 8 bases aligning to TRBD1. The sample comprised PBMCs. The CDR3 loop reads CVSTMGQGATGELFF. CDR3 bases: TGTGTCTCGACGATGGGCCAGGGGGCGACCGGGGAGCTGTTTTTT.